The 17 T cell receptor beta chains in this list originate from one sample, sequenced in a study of blood T cells in healthy people across ages. Primers used in a second PCR of roughly 7 to 12 cycles were a sample-barcoded 5' primer and a J-beta primer mix. TCRdb analysed the 5' RACE reads with MiXCR anew, one entry per CDR3 protein. The top ten clones hold roughly 34% of a sample with about 640,000 distinct CDR3 sequences, about 53% of them seen once. Sequencing was carried out using blood. Every receptor here comes from a man between 60 and 75 years old in good health.

This chain uses TRBV18 with TRBJ2-5; a possible D gene is TRBD2 (6 bases). V lost 3 bases and J 2 bases, leaving 13 bases between the germline ends. Germline V lookup: CDR1 KGHSH, CDR2 LQKENI. The CDR3 length is 15 residues. The CDR3 sequence: CASSPSYAGQETQYF. CDR3 in DNA: TGTGCCAGCTCACCCTCGTACGCGGGGCAAGAGACCCAGTACTTC.

A remark on this clonotype: Possible read error: a much larger clone is one base away. CDR3 sequence: CANARGTGNYNEQFF. DNA for the CDR3: TGTGCCAACGCCCGGGGGACAGGTAACTACAATGAGCAGTTCTTC. The rearrangement links TRBV7-2 to TRBJ2-1; 8 positions match TRBD1. The germline gives CDR1 SGHTA, CDR2 FQGNSA. V was pared by 10 bases and J by 3 bases, with 11 bases of the junction left unmatched. The CDR3 loop spans 15 amino acids. Looking up the rest from reference TRBV7-2 and TRBJ2-1 gives the full variable domain: GAGVSQSPSNKVTEKGKDVELRCDPISGHTALYWYRQSLGQGLEFLIYFQGNSAPDKSGLPSDRFSAERTGGSVSTLTIQRTQQEDSAVYLCANARGTGNYNEQFFGPGTRLTVL.

The J gene is TRBJ2-5, the V gene TRBV2; 9 bases line up with TRBD2. This CDR3 has 15 amino acids. CDR1 and CDR2 (germline): SNHLY, FYNNEI. With 6 bases clipped from V and 4 bases from J, the junction kept 9 bases outside the gene matches. The CDR3 DNA reads as TGTGCCAGCAGCGGGGCGGTAGCGGGGGTAGAGACCCAGTACTTC. It is translated as CASSGAVAGVETQYF.

V and J are TRBV5-5 and TRBJ2-5; either TRBD1 or TRBD2 may supply D (5 bases each). With the DNA end fitting TRBJ2-7 better, the J assignment may be wrong. This CDR3 spans 14 amino acids. Germline V gene sequence: CDR1 SGHKS, CDR2 YYEKEE (reference sequence). The CDR3 here is CASSLASGDHEQYF. DNA for the CDR3: TGTGCCAGCAGCTTGGCGTCCGGGGACCACGAGCAGTACTTC.

The genes are TRBV20-1 and TRBJ2-5; D unclear. Trimming removed 3 bases from V and 0 bases from J, with 8 bases in between. CDR1 and CDR2 from the germline V gene are DFQATT and SNEGSKA (reference sequence). The CDR3 covers 13 residues. CDR3 sequence (DNA): TGCAGTGCTAGTGGGTCAGACCAAGAGACCCAGTACTTC. Translating it yields CSASGSDQETQYF.

This clonotype was seen a handful of times. This chain uses TRBV29-1 with TRBJ2-3; TRBD1 is a possible D gene (5 bases). The CDR3 runs 11 residues. Germline-derived CDR1 and CDR2 are SQVTM and ANQGSEA. The V gene lost 8 bases and the J gene lost 1 base, with 7 bases spanning the gap. The chain's CDR3 is CSTTGTDTQYF. CDR3 nucleotides: TGCAGCACGACAGGCACAGATACGCAGTATTTT.

This rearrangement joins TRBV25-1 to TRBJ2-1; 10 nucleotides match TRBD2. Germline lookup yields CDR1 MGHDK and CDR2 SYGVNS. The CDR3 length is 17 residues. Losses at the gene ends were 0 bases for V and 0 bases for J; bases not matched to a gene: 2. The CDR3 is CASSEYLAGVSYNEQFF. DNA for the CDR3: TGTGCCAGCAGTGAATATCTAGCGGGGGTCTCCTACAATGAGCAGTTCTTC.

In its sample, this clonotype was seen a few times. The rearrangement uses TRBV7-9 and TRBJ1-2; D remains unclear. Trimming removed 5 bases from V and 6 bases from J, with 19 bases in between. The germline V gene has CDR1 SEHNR and CDR2 FQNEAQ (reference sequence). This CDR3 spans 15 amino acids. The CDR3 DNA reads as TGTGCCAGCAGCGGGGAGGTGTTGTCAGGAGATGGCTACACCTTC. Amino acid sequence: CASSGEVLSGDGYTF.

This clonotype has only one observation. V is TRBV28 and J is TRBJ2-3; D is ambiguous. V lost 7 bases and J 1 base, leaving 15 bases between the germline ends. This CDR3 is 15 amino acids long. Germline V gives CDR1 MDHEN, CDR2 SYDVKM. In DNA, the CDR3 is TGTGCCAGCAATACTCCCGCATGGGGCACAGATACGCAGTATTTT. As protein: CASNTPAWGTDTQYF.

This clonotype has only a few counts. The rearrangement links TRBV18 to TRBJ1-1; D ambiguous. This CDR3 spans 14 amino acids. With 2 bases removed from V and 1 base from J, the gap between germline ends came to 8 bases. Germline CDR1 is KGHSH and CDR2 is LQKENI. This CDR3 is CASSPAASNTEAFF. The CDR3 DNA reads TGTGCCAGCTCACCAGCCGCTTCGAACACTGAAGCTTTCTTT.

V gene TRBV6-2 or TRBV6-3 combines with J gene TRBJ2-5, with TRBD1 matching 9 bases. The assigned J gene may be wrong: the sequence end matches TRBJ2-7 better. The germline CDR1 and CDR2 sequences are MNHEY and SVGEGT. This CDR3 has 14 residues. The CDR3 DNA is TGTGCCAGCTCTACAGGGGGCTTTCCCTACGAGCAGTACTTC. Its translation is CASSTGGFPYEQYF.

This clonotype was detected many times. One junction end disagrees with the germline gene, perhaps due to a read error. Written as DNA, the CDR3 is TGTGCCAGCAGCCAAGATAGCAATCAGCCCCAGCATTTT. Protein sequence: CASSQDSNQPQHF. The V call is TRBV4-1, the J call TRBJ1-5; D is undetermined. The V gene's germline CDR1 is MGHRA and CDR2 YSYEKL. The CDR3 is made up of 13 amino acids.

As to this clonotype: A much larger clone is a single base away; this may be a read error. The chain uses TRBV9 and TRBJ2-7, with D possibly TRBD1 on 6 matching bases. Matching the DNA end better, TRBJ2-5 makes the J call doubtful. The CDR3 covers 13 residues. CDR1 SGDLS and CDR2 YYNGEE come from the germline V gene. CDR3 in DNA: TGTGCCGGCAGCGTACAGGGTCCGGAGACCCAGTACTTC. As protein: CAGSVQGPETQYF.

The gene calls are TRBV15 and TRBJ2-1, with no clear D. The V gene lost 5 bases and the J gene lost 6 bases, with 8 bases spanning the gap. The CDR3 totals 12 residues. Looked up from germline, CDR1 is LNHNV and CDR2 is YYDKDF (reference sequence). CDR3 region: CATSPHLNEQFF. For the CDR3, the DNA is TGTGCCACCAGCCCGCATCTCAATGAGCAGTTCTTC.

V and J are TRBV7-2 and TRBJ2-5; 9 positions match TRBD2. The CDR3 loop spans 17 amino acids. Germline assignment: CDR1 SGHTA and CDR2 FQGNSA. The V gene end was trimmed by 0 bases and the J gene end by 4 bases; junction bases not matched to a gene: 9. This CDR3 is CASSLAFGAGGRETQYF. CDR3 DNA sequence: TGTGCCAGCAGCTTAGCTTTTGGGGCGGGGGGGCGAGAGACCCAGTACTTC.

The chain couples TRBV7-8 to TRBJ2-1, with D possibly being TRBD2 (6 bases). From germline, CDR1 is SGHVS and CDR2 FQNEAQ. The length of the CDR3 is 14 residues. V gave up 3 bases and J gave up 4 bases, with 10 bases separating them. The CDR3 region is CASSFAGRYNEQFF. DNA of the CDR3: TGTGCCAGCAGCTTTGCGGGGCGATACAATGAGCAGTTCTTC.

This chain uses TRBV28 with TRBJ1-4; D is uncertain. The CDR3 is 13 residues long. The germline V and J ends were trimmed by 6 bases and 10 bases, with 15 bases remaining between them. The germline CDR1 and CDR2 sequences are MDHEN and SYDVKM. The CDR3 protein is CASRPYRSGKLFF. CDR3 nucleotides: TGTGCCAGCAGGCCCTATCGGTCCGGAAAACTGTTTTTT.